This TCR beta chain was retrieved from a study of early T cells in non-severe SARS-CoV-2 infection listed by TCRdb under 2021. Context from the whole study: TCR sequencing used bulk RNA from unsorted whole blood, so alpha and beta chains could not be paired.

Broader findings and caveats from the paper: VDJdb matching was skewed toward anti-spike CD8 responses and likely underestimated virus-specific expansions by missing private and CD4 specificities.

Set within a cohort of healthcare workers in London, UK, this nested case-control study involved weekly PCR testing of nasopharyngeal swabs along with blood sampling. Between 23 and 31 March 2020, the week of the UK lockdown, healthcare workers were enrolled and then followed up weekly for as long as 16 weeks. V is shortened by 0 bases, J by 5 bases, and the region joining them spans 7 bases. From its cysteine to its phenylalanine, the CDR3 spans 13 amino acids. Only the CDR3 DNA stays, 39 bases, in frame from base 1. The germline V gene (reference sequence) specifies LNHNV as CDR1 and YYDKDF as CDR2. The protocol used for the library was 5' RACE. Sequencing relied on a NextSeq 500. To correct for sequencing error and PCR bias, the TCR library protocol tagged individual cDNA molecules with unique molecular identifiers. Sequencing covered both TCR alpha and beta chains, and within each sample the abundances of alpha and beta sequences were tightly co-correlated. The paper's processing steps were these. Decombinator V4 was used to annotate TCR sequences for V gene, J gene and CDR3. TCRs were defined as expanded if a significant change between any two time points was detected under a Poisson model with p below 0.0001. TCR abundances were normalised to the total number of TCRs sequenced per sample and expressed as counts per million. TRAV1-2 paired with TRAJ12, TRAJ20 or TRAJ33 defined MAIT TCRs, while TRAV10 paired with TRAJ18 defined iNKT TCRs. VDJdb, accessed on 1 November 2021, was searched for TCRs annotated for CMV, EBV and SARS-CoV-2, and TCRs annotated for more than one antigen were excluded. The raw public data were reprocessed by TCRdb itself: fastp quality trimming at Q25, MiXCR clonotype calling, in-frame beta chains only. Rows with a matching CDR3 protein are joined into one entry that keeps the most common DNA and genes. TCRdb, not the original authors, processed these V and J calls. Across this sample there are tens of thousands of distinct CDR3 sequences, with about 14% seen only once. The ten largest clones capture about 6.1% of the sample.

This clonotype was seen a few times. It lacks a known antigen. No clone much larger than this one lies a single base away; base qualities are absent. The sequencing input was whole blood. The TCR originated in an adult who was a healthcare worker with PCR-confirmed SARS-CoV-2 infection or an uninfected control (not recorded which). Rearrangement joined TRBV15 to TRBJ2-5, with the D gene too uncertain to name. The DNA reads TGTGCCACCAGCAGAGATAGGGCGGAGACCCAGTACTTC. It translates to CATSRDRAETQYF.